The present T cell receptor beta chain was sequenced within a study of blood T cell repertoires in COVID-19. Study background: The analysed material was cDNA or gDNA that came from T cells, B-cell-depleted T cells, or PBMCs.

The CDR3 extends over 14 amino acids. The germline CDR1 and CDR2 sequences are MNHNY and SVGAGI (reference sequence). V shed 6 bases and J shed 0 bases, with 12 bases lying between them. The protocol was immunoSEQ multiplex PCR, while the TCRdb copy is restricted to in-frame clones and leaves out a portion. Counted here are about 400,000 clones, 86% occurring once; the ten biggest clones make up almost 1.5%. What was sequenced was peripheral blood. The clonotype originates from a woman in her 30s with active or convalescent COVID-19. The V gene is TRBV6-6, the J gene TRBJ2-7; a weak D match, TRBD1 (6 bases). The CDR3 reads CASRDLQGSYEQYF. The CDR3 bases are TGTGCCAGCAGGGATTTACAGGGCTCCTACGAGCAGTACTTC.